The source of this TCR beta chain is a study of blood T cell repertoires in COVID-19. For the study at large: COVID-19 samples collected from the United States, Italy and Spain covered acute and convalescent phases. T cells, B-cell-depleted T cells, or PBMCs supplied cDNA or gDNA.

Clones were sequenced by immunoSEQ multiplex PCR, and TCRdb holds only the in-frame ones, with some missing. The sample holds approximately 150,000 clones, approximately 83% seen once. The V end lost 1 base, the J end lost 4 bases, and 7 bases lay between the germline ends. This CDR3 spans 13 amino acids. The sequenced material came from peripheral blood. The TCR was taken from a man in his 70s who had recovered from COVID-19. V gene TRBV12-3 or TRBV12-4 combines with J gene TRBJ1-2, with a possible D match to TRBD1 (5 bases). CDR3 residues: CASSLEGPYGYTF. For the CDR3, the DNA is TGTGCCAGCAGTTTAGAGGGGCCCTATGGCTACACCTTC.